The 29 T cell receptor beta chains presented below share a single source sample, sequenced in a study of T cell changes during pregnancy in multiple sclerosis. Profiling relied on immunoSEQ multiplex PCR, and the TCRdb table lists in-frame clones only, not all of them. The data show approximately 70,000 clones, about nine tenths seen once. The material sequenced was CD4+ T cells from peripheral blood mononuclear cells, taken before pregnancy. All receptors come from a female donor with multiple sclerosis, enrolled in a pregnancy study.

The V call is TRBV5-6, the J call TRBJ1-6, with unresolved D. Germline values: CDR1 SGHDT, CDR2 YYEEEE. V was trimmed by 2 bases and J by 6 bases, leaving 15 bases between them. The CDR3 is 16 residues long. The CDR3 loop reads CASSFRRGLANSPLHF. The CDR3 DNA is TGTGCCAGCAGCTTTCGACGAGGGTTGGCTAATTCACCCCTCCACTTT.

V usage is TRBV10-3 and J usage is TRBJ1-5, with 8 bases identical to TRBD1. Germline CDR1 and CDR2: ENHRY and SYGVKD. This CDR3 comprises 15 residues. The V gene end was trimmed by 3 bases and the J gene end by 1 base; junction bases not matched to a gene: 2. The DNA for the CDR3 is TGTGCCATCAGTGAAGGACAGGGCAGCAATCAGCCCCAGCATTTT. It codes for CAISEGQGSNQPQHF.

DNA of the CDR3: TGTGCCAGCAGCCAATCTTCAGGGTGGGGCACTGAAGCTTTCTTT. Translation: CASSQSSGWGTEAFF. V is TRBV16 and J is TRBJ1-1; D possibly corresponds to TRBD1 (5 bases). CDR1 is KGHSY and CDR2 is FQNENV in the germline V gene. The CDR3 contains 15 residues. V was pared by 0 bases and J by 4 bases, with 12 bases between.

This clone was seen only once. V and J are TRBV2 and TRBJ1-5; D gene unclear. The length of the CDR3 is 13 residues. CDR1 is SNHLY and CDR2 is FYNNEI in the germline V gene. The V and J ends lost 4 bases and 4 bases respectively, with 8 bases between them. The CDR3 spells CASSVRANQPQHF. As DNA, the CDR3 is TGTGCCAGCAGTGTTAGAGCTAATCAGCCCCAGCATTTT.

The V gene is TRBV30, the J gene TRBJ1-2; 7 bases are a match to TRBD1. CDR3 length: 14 residues. Germline V gene lookup returns CDR1 GTSNPN and CDR2 SVGIG (reference sequence). V was clipped by 7 bases and J by 4 bases; unmatched bases: 12. CDR3 sequence reads: CASPGTEEFYGYTF. In DNA, the CDR3 is TGTGCCTCCCCCGGGACAGAAGAATTCTATGGCTACACCTTC.

This clone has just one count. V and J are TRBV5-1 and TRBJ2-3, with 7 bases lining up with TRBD2. With V trimmed by 0 bases and J by 4 bases, 5 bases remained unmatched. CDR1 and CDR2 (germline): SGHRS, YFSETQ. The CDR3 contains 15 residues. Written as DNA, the CDR3 is TGCGCCAGCAGCTTGGGCGGACTAGGGTCAGATACGCAGTATTTT. It yields the protein CASSLGGLGSDTQYF.

The chain employs TRBV7-6 and TRBJ2-7, with 8 bases lining up with TRBD1. Germline V gene data show CDR1 as SGHVS and CDR2 as FNYEAQ. The CDR3 totals 13 residues. After removal of 5 bases from V and 7 bases from J, the junction contained 7 bases not matched to a gene. The CDR3 DNA follows: TGTGCCAGCAGCCCCGGACAGGGCGGGGAGCAGTACTTC. It translates to CASSPGQGGEQYF.

V and J are TRBV2 and TRBJ2-7; D unclear. V dropped 7 bases and J dropped 4 bases, with 8 bases sitting between them. The CDR3 length is 11 residues. Germline V gene data show CDR1 as SNHLY and CDR2 as FYNNEI. Here the CDR3 DNA reads TGTGCCAGCAAGAGCCCTTACGAGCAGTACTTC. Amino acids: CASKSPYEQYF.

The chain joins TRBV15 to TRBJ2-2; no reliable D call. Germline CDR1 reads LNHNV; CDR2 reads YYDKDF (reference sequence). Between the trimmed V and J ends, which lost 0 bases and 5 bases, there was a span of 10 bases. The length of the CDR3 is 15 residues. This CDR3 reads CATSRDRIFTGELFF. The CDR3 DNA follows: TGTGCCACCAGCAGAGATCGTATTTTTACCGGGGAGCTGTTTTTT.

The rearrangement joins TRBV6-5 to TRBJ2-2, with no clear D. The V end lost 4 bases, the J end lost 7 bases, and 10 bases lay between the germline ends. CDR3 size: 13 residues. The V gene's germline CDR1 is MNHEY and CDR2 SVGAGI. This CDR3 is CASSFPVGGELFF. In DNA, the CDR3 is TGTGCCAGCAGTTTCCCCGTCGGCGGGGAGCTGTTTTTT.

This clone came up once. This chain links TRBV19 with TRBJ2-2; 9 positions match TRBD1. CDR1 is LNHDA and CDR2 is SQIVND in the germline V gene (reference sequence). The J segment lost 0 bases and the V segment lost 7 bases, leaving 3 bases of the junction unmatched. The CDR3 contains 15 residues. In DNA form, the CDR3 reads TGTGCCAGTAAAAGGGACAGGGCGAACACCGGGGAGCTGTTTTTT. Amino acids: CASKRDRANTGELFF.

The J gene is TRBJ2-2, the V gene TRBV11-3, with D unresolved. Germline CDR1 and CDR2: SGHNT and YENEEA. V lost 5 bases and J lost 1, with 8 bases in between. This CDR3 spans 14 amino acids. The CDR3 DNA is TGTGCCAGCAGCCCCCTGAGGAACACCGGGGAGCTGTTTTTT. This codes for CASSPLRNTGELFF.

The rearrangement uses TRBV29-1 and TRBJ1-1; D may be TRBD1 (5 bases). Trimming removed 3 bases from V and 1 base from J, with 12 bases in between. This CDR3 is 14 amino acids long. Looked up from germline, CDR1 is SQVTM and CDR2 is ANQGSEA. The CDR3 sequence is CSVEEGNSNTEAFF. The CDR3 bases are TGCAGCGTTGAGGAGGGGAATTCGAACACTGAAGCTTTCTTT. Combining the CDR3 with reference TRBV29-1 and TRBJ1-1 gives the whole variable domain SAVISQKPSRDICQRGTSLTIQCQVDSQVTMMFWYRQQPGQSLTLIATANQGSEATYESGFVIDKFPISRPNLTFSTLTVSNMSPEDSSIYLCSVEEGNSNTEAFFGQGTRLTVV.

This chain uses TRBV18 with TRBJ2-7; 16 bases are a match to TRBD2. There are 17 residues in the CDR3. V lost 2 bases to trimming and J lost 2 bases; unmatched junction nucleotides: 3. Per the germline V gene, CDR1 is KGHSH and CDR2 is LQKENI. CDR3 protein: CASSPGTSGRAPYEQYF. In DNA form, the CDR3 reads TGTGCCAGCTCACCAGGGACTAGCGGGAGGGCCCCCTACGAGCAGTACTTC.

The rearrangement joins TRBV7-3 to TRBJ2-2, with D possibly TRBD2 on 5 matching bases. Per germline, CDR1 SGHTA and CDR2 FQGTGA. This CDR3 region has 16 residues. V was pared by 2 bases and J by 0 bases, with 10 bases between. The CDR3 protein is CASSLVANTNTGELFF. The CDR3 DNA reads TGTGCCAGCAGCTTAGTAGCGAATACGAACACCGGGGAGCTGTTTTTT.

This clone appeared once. V is TRBV9 and J is TRBJ1-2; D is possibly TRBD1 (5 bases). The CDR3 is 16 residues long. Trimming shortened V by 0 bases and J by 3 bases, and 15 bases separated the two germline ends. Per the germline V gene, CDR1 is SGDLS and CDR2 is YYNGEE. CDR3 coding DNA: TGTGCCAGCAGCGTAGGAGTGAACAGGCGTGACTATGGCTACACCTTC. As protein: CASSVGVNRRDYGYTF.

The rearrangement joins TRBV4-3 to TRBJ2-3; D call uncertain. Trimming removed 0 bases at V and 0 bases at J, with 7 bases between. Germline CDR1 reads LGHNA; CDR2 reads YSLEER. The CDR3 runs 15 residues. CDR3 in DNA: TGCGCCAGCAGCCAAGATTCCACAAGCACAGATACGCAGTATTTT. It is translated as CASSQDSTSTDTQYF.

V and J are TRBV2 and TRBJ2-7; perhaps TRBD1 as D (5 bases). The V end was cut by 7 bases, the J end by 3 bases, with 10 bases between. The germline gives CDR1 SNHLY, CDR2 FYNNEI. The CDR3 extends over 12 amino acids. The CDR3 DNA follows: TGTGCCAGCACCCCAGACAGCTACGAGCAGTACTTC. Amino acids: CASTPDSYEQYF.

The CDR3 region has the DNA TGTGCCAGCTCCAGGGGGGACTATGGCTACACCTTC. Amino acids: CASSRGDYGYTF. The V call is TRBV19, the J call TRBJ1-2; 7 nucleotides agree with TRBD1. Trimming removed 9 bases from V and 3 bases from J; junction bases left unmatched: 4. The CDR3 loop spans 12 amino acids. The germline CDR1 and CDR2 sequences are LNHDA and SQIVND (reference sequence). The full variable domain, completed using reference TRBV19 and TRBJ1-2, is DGGITQSPKYLFRKEGQNVTLSCEQNLNHDAMYWYRQDPGQGLRLIYYSQIVNDFQKGDIAEGYSVSREKKESFPLTVTSAQKNPTAFYLCASSRGDYGYTFGSGTRLTVV.

The V and J genes are TRBV2 and TRBJ2-4, with 10 bases fitting TRBD2. Germline V gene data show CDR1 as SNHLY and CDR2 as FYNNEI. V dropped 3 bases and J dropped 1; count of bases not matched to a gene: 15. This CDR3 region has 20 residues. The DNA of the CDR3 is TGTGCCAGCAGTGAGATGTTGCTAGCGGGAGCACTTCTTGCCAAAAACATTCAGTACTTC. Protein: CASSEMLLAGALLAKNIQYF.

The chain couples TRBV7-2 to TRBJ1-6; 11 nucleotides line up with TRBD1. The CDR3 loop spans 16 amino acids. Germline V gene lookup returns CDR1 SGHTA and CDR2 FQGNSA. V lost 5 bases to trimming and J lost 9 bases; unmatched junction nucleotides: 9. The CDR3 DNA reads TGTGCCAGCAGCCCCCGGGACAGGGGGACTAGTTCACCCCTCCACTTT. This codes for CASSPRDRGTSSPLHF.

A single count supports this clone. V is TRBV6-6 and J is TRBJ2-5; TRBD1 matches at 11 bases. The junction had 11 bases not matched to a gene; V was cut back by 6 bases and J by 5 bases. Per the germline V gene, CDR1 is MNHNY and CDR2 is SVGAGI (reference sequence). CDR3 size: 16 residues. The DNA of the CDR3 is TGTGCCAGCAGAGAGGGGACAGGGGGTTACGGGGAGACCCAGTACTTC. As protein: CASREGTGGYGETQYF.

V usage is TRBV9 and J usage is TRBJ1-2, with D possibly matching TRBD1 (5 bases). Germline assignment: CDR1 SGDLS and CDR2 YYNGEE. Trimming took 3 bases from V and 4 from J, leaving 16 bases between them. This CDR3 is 15 amino acids long. The CDR3 DNA sequence: TGTGCCAGCAGCGCCGGGGGGTCATACGTCTATGGCTACACCTTC. It is translated as CASSAGGSYVYGYTF.

This clone was recorded only once. The chain combines TRBV30 with TRBJ1-3; unclear D gene. This CDR3 spans 15 amino acids. The germline V gene has CDR1 GTSNPN and CDR2 SVGIG (reference sequence). V was cut by 5 bases and J by 0 bases, with 14 bases left in between. In DNA, the CDR3 is TGTGCCTGGTCGACCGGGATCTCCTCTGGAAACACCATATATTTT. Encoded protein: CAWSTGISSGNTIYF. Full variable domain (missing parts from reference TRBV30 and TRBJ1-3): SQTIHQWPATLVQPVGSPLSLECTVEGTSNPNLYWYRQAAGRGLQLLFYSVGIGQISSEVPQNLSASRPQDRQFILSSKKLLLSDSGFYLCAWSTGISSGNTIYFGEGSWLTVV.

The chain joins TRBV6-1 to TRBJ2-7; tentatively, D is TRBD1 (6 bases). V shed 0 bases and J shed 2 bases, with 8 bases lying between them. The V gene's germline CDR1 is MNHNS and CDR2 SASEGT. The length of the CDR3 is 14 residues. In nucleotides, the CDR3 is TGTGCCAGCAGTGAAGCGCACAGGGCCTACGAGCAGTACTTC. It codes for CASSEAHRAYEQYF.

The chain uses TRBV30 and TRBJ2-3; D uncertain. The V end lost 3 bases, the J end lost 6 bases, and 7 bases lay between the germline ends. Germline V gene sequence: CDR1 GTSNPN, CDR2 SVGIG (reference sequence). The CDR3 is made up of 11 amino acids. CDR3 nucleotides: TGTGCCTGGAGCAACATCGATACGCAGTATTTT. Amino acid sequence: CAWSNIDTQYF.

V usage is TRBV5-1 and J usage is TRBJ1-1; D gene unclear. The CDR3 consists of 15 residues. From germline, CDR1 is SGHRS and CDR2 YFSETQ. The germline V and J ends were trimmed by 4 bases and 0 bases, with 13 bases remaining between them. The CDR3 reads CASSRSDVLNTEAFF. The CDR3 DNA reads TGCGCCAGCAGCCGAAGCGATGTACTGAACACTGAAGCTTTCTTT.

This sequence joins TRBV9 and TRBJ1-1; D is undetermined. Germline loops: CDR1 SGDLS, CDR2 YYNGEE. Trimming removed 0 bases at V and 0 bases at J, with 9 bases between. The CDR3 totals 15 residues. CDR3 coding DNA: TGTGCCAGCAGCGTAGCACACCCAATGAACACTGAAGCTTTCTTT. Protein product: CASSVAHPMNTEAFF.

V is TRBV5-4 and J is TRBJ1-5; D unresolved. Trimming cost V 5 bases and J 5 bases, with 8 bases left between them. Germline V lookup: CDR1 SGHNT, CDR2 YYREEE (reference sequence). The CDR3 length is 12 residues. The CDR3 region has the DNA TGTGCCAGCAGTTCAGAGGATCAGCCCCAGCATTTT. This gives the protein CASSSEDQPQHF.